A selection of T cell receptor beta chains follows, all from one sample in a study of T cells in Graves' hyperthyroidism and ophthalmopathy. TCRdb passed the multiplex PCR reads through MiXCR, listing each CDR3 protein once. Among 500,000 to 750,000 distinct CDR3 sequences listed, over 12% were seen once. The sample taken for sequencing was blood. These receptors all come from a woman between 18 and 29 years old with Graves' ophthalmopathy. CDR3s include the opening cysteine and the closing phenylalanine or tryptophan. The D gene is left open where the match is weak. The size entry is marked missing in some rows and otherwise reads once, few, many or a size class.

-,TRBV2,TRBJ1-2,many,TGTGCCACCCCCCTGTCGGAGGGAGGATATGGCTACACCTTC,CATPLSEGGYGYTF
-,TRBV29-1,TRBJ2-1,few,TGCAGCGCCTCGGTAGCAGGCAGTTCCTACAATGAGCAGTTCTTC,CSASVAGSSYNEQFF
-,TRBV30,TRBJ1-2,many,TGTGCCTGGAGTGGTAGAGGGAGAGACTATGGCTACACCTTC,CAWSGRGRDYGYTF
TRBD2,TRBV20-1,TRBJ2-1,many,TGCAGTGCTCCTCGAGGTGCGGGAGTGACGGATGAGCAGTTCTTC,CSAPRGAGVTDEQFF
-,TRBV20-1,TRBJ2-7,many,TGCAGTGCTACCCCGCAGGCGGTCGAGCAGTACTTC,CSATPQAVEQYF
TRBD1,TRBV12-3/TRBV12-4,TRBJ2-5,few,TGTGCCAGCAGTATCGACAGGGCTCAAGAGACCCAGTACTTC,CASSIDRAQETQYF
-,TRBV4-3,TRBJ2-7,many,TGCGCCAGCAGCCAAGATAGGAGGTCTAGGACCTACGAGCAGTACTTC,CASSQDRRSRTYEQYF
-,TRBV3-1,TRBJ2-7,many,TGTGCCAGCAGCCGAGACGGTTTCTCCTACGAGCAGTACTTC,CASSRDGFSYEQYF
TRBD1,TRBV4-1,TRBJ1-5,many,TGCGCCAGCAGCCAAGAGACAGGGGATCAGCCCCAGCATTTT,CASSQETGDQPQHF
TRBD2,TRBV6-1,TRBJ2-5,many,TGTGCCAGCAGCCCGGTGGGGCTAGCGGGGGAGACCCAGTACTTC,CASSPVGLAGETQYF
-,TRBV12-3/TRBV12-4,TRBJ1-1,many,TGTGCCAGCAGTTTCCGGGGAGGGCCAGAGGGAGCTTTCTTT,CASSFRGGPEGAFF
TRBD2,TRBV7-8,TRBJ2-5,many,TGTGCCAGCAGCTTAGATCAGCGGGAAGAGCAAGAGACCCAGTACTTC,CASSLDQREEQETQYF
-,TRBV20-1,TRBJ1-6,-,TGCAGTGCTAGAGATCTTGGGCAGACAAATTCACCCCTCCACTTT,CSARDLGQTNSPLHF
-,TRBV12-3/TRBV12-4,TRBJ1-1,many,TGTGCCAGCACCTTAGGGGGGTCCACTGAAGCTTTCTTT,CASTLGGSTEAFF
TRBD1,TRBV27,TRBJ1-5,few,TGTGCCAGCAGTTTTGGTCGGACAGGGCAGCCCCAGCATTTT,CASSFGRTGQPQHF
-,TRBV18,TRBJ1-1,many,TGTGCCAGCTCACCAAGCCGCGGGGGCGGGGACGCTGAAGCTTTCTTT,CASSPSRGGGDAEAFF
-,TRBV12-3/TRBV12-4,TRBJ2-1,many,TGTGCCAGCAGTTTTGGAGGTCCGGGTGAGCAGTTCTTC,CASSFGGPGEQFF
TRBD1,TRBV28,TRBJ2-3,-,TGTGCCAGCAGAGAGACAGGGGTGGGGGCAGATACGCAGTATTTT,CASRETGVGADTQYF
-,TRBV12-3/TRBV12-4,TRBJ2-2,many,TGTGCCAGCAGTTTAGGGGGGCGGACCGGGGAGCTGTTTTTT,CASSLGGRTGELFF
TRBD1,TRBV11-3,TRBJ2-1,many,TGTGCCAGCAGCCCCCGGTGGGACAGGGTCAATGAGCAGTTCTTC,CASSPRWDRVNEQFF
TRBD2,TRBV6-2/TRBV6-3,TRBJ2-1,many,TGTGCCAGCAGTTACAGACTAGCGGGATATGAGCAGTTCTTC,CASSYRLAGYEQFF
-,TRBV27,TRBJ1-1,many,TGTGCCAGCAGTACAGGACCTCACGCTGAAGCTTTCTTT,CASSTGPHAEAFF
TRBD2,TRBV7-3,TRBJ2-3,-,TGTGCCAGCAGCCAGCGGGACGTCACAGATACGCAGTATTTT,CASSQRDVTDTQYF
-,TRBV5-6,TRBJ1-4,few,TGTGCCAGCAGCTCCGAGAGGGGGTATGACGAAAAACTGTTTTTT,CASSSERGYDEKLFF
TRBD2,TRBV12-3/TRBV12-4,TRBJ2-1,many,TGTGCCAGCAGTTTAATGGCTAGCGGGAGACGGTACAATGAGCAGTTCTTC,CASSLMASGRRYNEQFF
-,TRBV13,TRBJ1-1,many,TGTGCCAGCTTCGGGAACACTGAAGCTTTCTTT,CASFGNTEAFF
-,TRBV6-1,TRBJ1-1,many,TGTGCCAGCAGTTTGGGCGAACGCACTGAAGCTTTCTTT,CASSLGERTEAFF
-,TRBV9,TRBJ1-4,few,TGTGCCAGCAGCGTAGGACGGTCTGCAACTAATGAAAAACTGTTTTTT,CASSVGRSATNEKLFF
-,TRBV20-1,TRBJ2-7,-,TGCAGTGCTAGAGCAAATACAGGGAACTACGAGCAGTACTTC,CSARANTGNYEQYF
-,TRBV20-1,TRBJ1-4,few,TGCAGTGCCGAGAACACAGGGACAACTAATGAAAAACTGTTTTTT,CSAENTGTTNEKLFF
-,TRBV30,TRBJ1-3,many,TGTGCCTGGAGTCGAGGGTCTGGAAACACCATATATTTT,CAWSRGSGNTIYF
TRBD1,TRBV7-2,TRBJ2-7,many,TGTGCCAGCAGCTTCGACAGGGGGTACGAGCAGTACTTC,CASSFDRGYEQYF
TRBD1,TRBV2,TRBJ1-4,-,TGTGCCAGACAGGGGTGGACTAATGAAAAACTGTTTTTT,CARQGWTNEKLFF
-,TRBV30,TRBJ1-6,many,TGTGCCTGGAGTGTGCAGGGGCCTACCCCCCTCCACTTT,CAWSVQGPTPLHF
TRBD1,TRBV29-1,TRBJ2-1,many,TGCAGCGTTGAAGACCCAGACAGGGATACCTACAATGAGCAGTTCTTC,CSVEDPDRDTYNEQFF
-,TRBV7-8,TRBJ1-2,-,TGTGCCAGCAGCCTCGGGGGCGGGTATATGTATGGCTACACCTTC,CASSLGGGYMYGYTF
TRBD1,TRBV3-1,TRBJ1-5,-,TGTGCCAGCAGCCAGACAGAACAGGGGGCCATTCAGCCCCAGCATTTT,CASSQTEQGAIQPQHF
-,TRBV13,TRBJ1-6,many,TGTGCCAGCAGCTTAGAACAGGGAGGCGTTTCACCCCTCCACTTT,CASSLEQGGVSPLHF
-,TRBV7-9,TRBJ2-5,many,TGTGCCAGCAGCTTAGTCCTCCCCCCCGGCGGGACCCAGTACTTC,CASSLVLPPGGTQYF